The rows below give T cell receptor beta chains drawn from one sample of a study of cytomegalovirus exposure and HLA in healthy donors. Libraries were prepared by immunoSEQ multiplex PCR; TCRdb keeps only in-frame clonotypes and omits some of them. The sample holds tens of thousands of clones, about 94% seen once. Sequenced input: PBMCs. The origin of the receptors is a woman aged 18-30 years in good health and CMV-seropositive. CDR3s include the opening cysteine and the closing phenylalanine or tryptophan. Each record gives: CDR3 DNA, CDR3 protein, V gene, clone size, CDR3 length, D gene, J gene. A D gene is named only where the DNA matches it firmly. Not all rows give a size; the values are once, few, many and, for expanded clones, a class.

CDR3 DNA: TGTGCCAGTTCCACGGCGGCGATCTCCTACGAGCAGTACTTC
CDR3 protein: CASSTAAISYEQYF
V gene: TRBV19
clone size: -
CDR3 length: 14
D gene: -
J gene: TRBJ2-7

CDR3 DNA: TGTGCCAGCAGCGGTGGACAGGCCCATAATTCACCCCTCCACTTT
CDR3 protein: CASSGGQAHNSPLHF
V gene: TRBV7-9
clone size: -
CDR3 length: 15
D gene: TRBD1
J gene: TRBJ1-6

CDR3 DNA: TGTGCCAGCAGCCCACAGGGGGGGGGCGCGTACGAGCAGTACTTC
CDR3 protein: CASSPQGGGAYEQYF
V gene: TRBV9
clone size: -
CDR3 length: 15
D gene: -
J gene: TRBJ2-7

CDR3 DNA: TGTGCCAGCAGCGCGAGTCGGACATACTCCTACGAGCAGTACTTC
CDR3 protein: CASSASRTYSYEQYF
V gene: TRBV5-6
clone size: -
CDR3 length: 15
D gene: -
J gene: TRBJ2-7

CDR3 DNA: TGTGCCAGTACACAGGGGACGATTTACAATGAGCAGTTCTTC
CDR3 protein: CASTQGTIYNEQFF
V gene: TRBV19
clone size: -
CDR3 length: 14
D gene: TRBD1
J gene: TRBJ2-1

CDR3 DNA: TGTGCCAGCAGTAGTACAGGGGGCGCCGACTATGGCTACACCTTC
CDR3 protein: CASSSTGGADYGYTF
V gene: TRBV6-1
clone size: -
CDR3 length: 15
D gene: TRBD1
J gene: TRBJ1-2

CDR3 DNA: TGTGCCAGCAGCGTCGGAAGGCAGACAACTAACTATGGCTACACCTTC
CDR3 protein: CASSVGRQTTNYGYTF
V gene: TRBV9
clone size: -
CDR3 length: 16
D gene: -
J gene: TRBJ1-2

CDR3 DNA: TGCGCCAGCAGCGAACAGGTGTATAGCAATCAGCCCCAGCATTTT
CDR3 protein: CASSEQVYSNQPQHF
V gene: TRBV4-1
clone size: -
CDR3 length: 15
D gene: -
J gene: TRBJ1-5

CDR3 DNA: TGTGCCAGCAGCGGGGGGAATGAAAAACTGTTTTTT
CDR3 protein: CASSGGNEKLFF
V gene: TRBV4-2
clone size: -
CDR3 length: 12
D gene: -
J gene: TRBJ1-4

CDR3 DNA: TGTGCCAGCAGTTACTCGCTAGCGGAAAGACAAGAGACCCAGTACTTC
CDR3 protein: CASSYSLAERQETQYF
V gene: TRBV6-5
clone size: -
CDR3 length: 16
D gene: TRBD2
J gene: TRBJ2-5

CDR3 DNA: TGTGCCAGTAGTACCCGACTGAGGGGGGAGACCCAGTACTTC
CDR3 protein: CASSTRLRGETQYF
V gene: TRBV19
clone size: -
CDR3 length: 14
D gene: -
J gene: TRBJ2-5

CDR3 DNA: TGTGCCAGCAGCTTGGATGCAGATCAGCCCCAGCATTTT
CDR3 protein: CASSLDADQPQHF
V gene: TRBV5-4
clone size: -
CDR3 length: 13
D gene: -
J gene: TRBJ1-5

CDR3 DNA: TGTGCCAGCAGCTTGGCCGGCTCTGGAAACACCATATATTTT
CDR3 protein: CASSLAGSGNTIYF
V gene: TRBV5-4
clone size: -
CDR3 length: 14
D gene: -
J gene: TRBJ1-3

CDR3 DNA: TGTGCCAGCAGTGCTTCCGGGTTCTCTGGAAACACCATATATTTT
CDR3 protein: CASSASGFSGNTIYF
V gene: TRBV2
clone size: -
CDR3 length: 15
D gene: -
J gene: TRBJ1-3

CDR3 DNA: TGTGCCAGCAGGGCCCGGGGGGCGGTAAGCGGCTACACCTTC
CDR3 protein: CASRARGAVSGYTF
V gene: TRBV13
clone size: once
CDR3 length: 14
D gene: -
J gene: TRBJ1-2

CDR3 DNA: TGTGCCAGTAGACCTCAAGGACAGGGCTACGAGCAGTACTTC
CDR3 protein: CASRPQGQGYEQYF
V gene: TRBV19
clone size: -
CDR3 length: 14
D gene: TRBD1
J gene: TRBJ2-7

CDR3 DNA: TGCGCCAGCAGCCAAGATCCGGCGGGGGGGCGCACAGATACGCAGTATTTT
CDR3 protein: CASSQDPAGGRTDTQYF
V gene: TRBV4-1
clone size: -
CDR3 length: 17
D gene: TRBD2
J gene: TRBJ2-3

CDR3 DNA: TGTGCCAGCTCACCGGACAGGGATTCACCCCTCCACTTT
CDR3 protein: CASSPDRDSPLHF
V gene: TRBV18
clone size: -
CDR3 length: 13
D gene: TRBD1
J gene: TRBJ1-6

CDR3 DNA: TGTGCCAGCAGCAAACAGGGAAGTTGGACCGGGGAGCTGTTTTTT
CDR3 protein: CASSKQGSWTGELFF
V gene: TRBV21-1
clone size: -
CDR3 length: 15
D gene: -
J gene: TRBJ2-2

CDR3 DNA: TGTGCCAGCAGTTTATATGGGACAGGGGGCAATAATGCCTACGAGCAGTACTTC
CDR3 protein: CASSLYGTGGNNAYEQYF
V gene: TRBV27
clone size: -
CDR3 length: 18
D gene: TRBD1
J gene: TRBJ2-7

CDR3 DNA: TGCGCCAGCAGCTTGGTCCGGAGTAGCGGGGGGTACAATGAGCAGTTCTTC
CDR3 protein: CASSLVRSSGGYNEQFF
V gene: TRBV5-1
clone size: -
CDR3 length: 17
D gene: TRBD2
J gene: TRBJ2-1

CDR3 DNA: TGTGCCAGCAGCCTGTGGGGTGGCAGGGACGAGCAGTACTTC
CDR3 protein: CASSLWGGRDEQYF
V gene: TRBV5-4
clone size: -
CDR3 length: 14
D gene: -
J gene: TRBJ2-7

CDR3 DNA: TGTGCCAGCAGCCCAGGACTTTTGTTTGAGGAAAAACTGTTTTTT
CDR3 protein: CASSPGLLFEEKLFF
V gene: TRBV5-8
clone size: -
CDR3 length: 15
D gene: -
J gene: TRBJ1-4

CDR3 DNA: TGCGCCAGCAAGTCTGGGGGCGGTTTGGAGGAGACCCAGTACTTC
CDR3 protein: CASKSGGGLEETQYF
V gene: TRBV5-1
clone size: -
CDR3 length: 15
D gene: -
J gene: TRBJ2-5

CDR3 DNA: TGTGCCAGCAGTTTACGCCTAGCGGGAGTGTTTCTGGGCGAGCAGTACTTC
CDR3 protein: CASSLRLAGVFLGEQYF
V gene: TRBV28
clone size: -
CDR3 length: 17
D gene: TRBD2
J gene: TRBJ2-7

CDR3 DNA: TGTGCCAGCAGCTTTGGGACAGGGATCGATGAAAAACTGTTTTTT
CDR3 protein: CASSFGTGIDEKLFF
V gene: TRBV11-2
clone size: many
CDR3 length: 15
D gene: TRBD1
J gene: TRBJ1-4

CDR3 DNA: TGTGCCAGCAGTGACGGTACAGGGCTGAGTGGCTACACCTTC
CDR3 protein: CASSDGTGLSGYTF
V gene: TRBV6-1
clone size: -
CDR3 length: 14
D gene: -
J gene: TRBJ1-2

CDR3 DNA: TGCGCCAGCAGCCAAGAGCGGGGGAGAGAAAACATTCAGTACTTC
CDR3 protein: CASSQERGRENIQYF
V gene: TRBV4-1
clone size: -
CDR3 length: 15
D gene: TRBD2
J gene: TRBJ2-4

CDR3 DNA: TGTGCCAGCAGCCTAGCAGGGGGTTTCTATGGCTACACCTTC
CDR3 protein: CASSLAGGFYGYTF
V gene: TRBV7-8
clone size: -
CDR3 length: 14
D gene: TRBD1
J gene: TRBJ1-2

CDR3 DNA: TGTGCCAGCAGTGAAGGGTCAGGGTTAGAAGAGACCCAGTACTTC
CDR3 protein: CASSEGSGLEETQYF
V gene: TRBV6-1
clone size: -
CDR3 length: 15
D gene: -
J gene: TRBJ2-5

CDR3 DNA: TGTGCCAGCAGTTACTCGACCAGGACTGCAAATGAGCAGTTCTTC
CDR3 protein: CASSYSTRTANEQFF
V gene: TRBV6-5
clone size: -
CDR3 length: 15
D gene: -
J gene: TRBJ2-1

CDR3 DNA: TGTGCCAGCAGCCCGACGACTAGGGCTGAGCAGTTCTTC
CDR3 protein: CASSPTTRAEQFF
V gene: TRBV14
clone size: -
CDR3 length: 13
D gene: -
J gene: TRBJ2-1

CDR3 DNA: TGTGCCAGCAGCTTAGGAGTAGAAGAGACCCAGTACTTC
CDR3 protein: CASSLGVEETQYF
V gene: TRBV7-9
clone size: -
CDR3 length: 13
D gene: -
J gene: TRBJ2-5

CDR3 DNA: TGTGCCAGCAGTGAACCCGGAGAGACCCAGTACTTC
CDR3 protein: CASSEPGETQYF
V gene: TRBV2
clone size: -
CDR3 length: 12
D gene: -
J gene: TRBJ2-5

CDR3 DNA: TGTGCCACCAGCAGAGATCTCTACGACTGGGGGCTCGAGCAGTACTTC
CDR3 protein: CATSRDLYDWGLEQYF
V gene: TRBV15
clone size: -
CDR3 length: 16
D gene: -
J gene: TRBJ2-7

CDR3 DNA: TGTGCCAGCAGTTTACATCAGGGGTTGGCTAACTATGGCTACACCTTC
CDR3 protein: CASSLHQGLANYGYTF
V gene: TRBV28
clone size: -
CDR3 length: 16
D gene: -
J gene: TRBJ1-2

CDR3 DNA: TGTGCCAGCAGTCCCTATGGCTTTGCGGGAGGAAAATTACCCTACAATGAGCAGTTCTTC
CDR3 protein: CASSPYGFAGGKLPYNEQFF
V gene: TRBV27
clone size: -
CDR3 length: 20
D gene: TRBD2
J gene: TRBJ2-1

CDR3 DNA: TGTGCCAGCAGTATGACTAGCGGGGGCTACAATGAGCAGTTCTTC
CDR3 protein: CASSMTSGGYNEQFF
V gene: TRBV7-2
clone size: -
CDR3 length: 15
D gene: TRBD2
J gene: TRBJ2-1

CDR3 DNA: TGTGCCAGCAGCTTACAGGTCTCGGACTATGGCTACACCTTC
CDR3 protein: CASSLQVSDYGYTF
V gene: TRBV5-6
clone size: -
CDR3 length: 14
D gene: -
J gene: TRBJ1-2

CDR3 DNA: TGCGCCAGCAGCCCTCAGGGGGCTAGAATTGGAAACACCATATATTTT
CDR3 protein: CASSPQGARIGNTIYF
V gene: TRBV4-1
clone size: -
CDR3 length: 16
D gene: TRBD1
J gene: TRBJ1-3

CDR3 DNA: TGTGCCACCAGCAGAGCGAGAGACATTGGAAACACCATATATTTT
CDR3 protein: CATSRARDIGNTIYF
V gene: TRBV15
clone size: once
CDR3 length: 15
D gene: -
J gene: TRBJ1-3

CDR3 DNA: TGTGCCAGCAATGTCCAGGGGGACTATGGCTACACCTTC
CDR3 protein: CASNVQGDYGYTF
V gene: TRBV2
clone size: -
CDR3 length: 13
D gene: TRBD1
J gene: TRBJ1-2

CDR3 DNA: TGTGCCAGCTCCCCCAGTGAGGGGGCATCCTACGAGCAGTACTTC
CDR3 protein: CASSPSEGASYEQYF
V gene: TRBV18
clone size: -
CDR3 length: 15
D gene: TRBD1
J gene: TRBJ2-7

CDR3 DNA: TGTGCCTGGAGTCACACAGCTAACTATGGCTACACCTTC
CDR3 protein: CAWSHTANYGYTF
V gene: TRBV30
clone size: -
CDR3 length: 13
D gene: -
J gene: TRBJ1-2

CDR3 DNA: TGTGCCAGCAGCTACGTGGACAGGGTGGGCACTGAAGCTTTCTTT
CDR3 protein: CASSYVDRVGTEAFF
V gene: TRBV7-2
clone size: -
CDR3 length: 15
D gene: TRBD1
J gene: TRBJ1-1

CDR3 DNA: TGTGCCAGCAGCCCTTGGACAAGCGTTTCAGATACGCAGTATTTT
CDR3 protein: CASSPWTSVSDTQYF
V gene: TRBV14
clone size: once
CDR3 length: 15
D gene: -
J gene: TRBJ2-3

CDR3 DNA: TGTGCCAGCAGTCCAGACGGACAGGGGAACTATGGCTACACCTTC
CDR3 protein: CASSPDGQGNYGYTF
V gene: TRBV2
clone size: -
CDR3 length: 15
D gene: TRBD1
J gene: TRBJ1-2